Given below is one T cell receptor beta chain in context. It has no known antigen specificity. Nothing much larger sits one base from this clone, and base qualities are not available. Lesional scalp punch biopsies and peripheral blood were collected from alopecia areata patients. PBMCs were isolated by density centrifugation and stained for CD3, CD4 and CD8, and CD4+ and CD8+ T cells were sorted on a FACSAria. V and J are truncated by 6 bases and 7 bases respectively, leaving an intervening sequence of 7 bases. Including the terminal cysteine and phenylalanine, the CDR3 comprises 11 residues. The entry retains the CDR3 DNA only, 33 bases that are in frame from base 1. From the germline V gene, CDR1 is ENHRY and CDR2 is SYGVKD. Receptor amplification or capture employed the immunoSEQ multiplex PCR assay. For TCR sequencing, RNA was extracted from every sample and reverse transcribed into cDNA to serve as template. First-strand cDNA was synthesized with SuperScript III using a 2:1 mix of oligo-dT and random hexamers. Amplification bias was assessed with a synthetic immune receptor repertoire, and residual bias was removed computationally. As for how the authors treated the data: Raw reads were preprocessed to remove errors, and CDR3 was defined according to IMGT conventions as the region from the conserved cysteine to phenylalanine. Clonality was computed as 1 minus the Shannon entropy, with the entropy normalized by log2 of the number of productive unique TCRs. Whether scalp clones were CD4 or CD8 was inferred by matching scalp TCRbeta sequences against CD4 and CD8 repertoires sorted from blood. Here the immuneACCESS table is served through TCRdb, limited to in-frame sequences with V and J called. Missing clones are a known gap in these copies; in checked studies unresolved V genes cover under half, and the rest lacks a known reason. The V and J calls and clone size come from that table; D and trimming were worked out from the DNA. For this sample there are roughly 97,000 clones; roughly 41% appear just once. The top ten constitute 1% to 1.5% of the sample.

This sample is part of a study of CD8+ T cells in alopecia areata (dated 2018 in TCRdb). About the study as a whole: The treated patients, all with moderate-to-severe alopecia areata, were enrolled in an open-label pilot trial of oral tofacitinib given at 5 to 10 mg twice daily. Patients stayed on tofacitinib for 6 to 18 months and then had 6 months of follow-up off drug so that delayed response and recurrence could be assessed. High-throughput TCRbeta sequencing was used to examine T cell clonal expansion in alopecia areata in both the C3H/HeJ mouse model and human patients. Human TCRbeta sequencing covered scalp tissue and sorted CD4+ and CD8+ peripheral blood T cells from patchy and totalis/universalis alopecia areata patients and healthy controls. Patients on tofacitinib were biopsied at baseline and after 4 and 24 weeks of treatment, and several of the patients also had a later scalp biopsy. Scalp clonality was compared among normal scalp (n=4), patchy alopecia areata scalp (n=8), and alopecia totalis/universalis scalp (n=8). RNA was obtained with the PAXgene miRNA kit for fixed scalp, the miRNeasy kit for PBMCs, and the RNeasy kit for mouse skin. immunoSEQ multiplex PCR using 35 Vbeta forward primers and 13 Jbeta reverse primers was used to amplify TCRbeta CDR3 regions.

General findings and caveats noted by the study authors: Shared TCR sequences between patients were less evident than in mice, which may be partly attributable to HLA diversity in the patient population. Lesional scalp, especially in alopecia totalis/universalis, showed higher clonality and more expanded CD8+ clones than normal scalp, suggesting antigenic drive. Unlike mouse skin, which is dominated by gammadelta T cells, normal human skin has resident alphabeta T cells that are also sequenced, and this complicates analysis of the scalp TCR repertoire.

The sequenced material came from CD4+ T cells sorted from blood. The clonotype originates from a human donor with alopecia areata. In this chain, TRBV10-3 is recombined with TRBJ2-1; the D gene remains uncertain. The nucleotide sequence reads TGTGCCATCAGCCCCTCGAATGAGCAGTTCTTC. It is translated as CAISPSNEQFF.